These T cell receptor beta chains were read from a single sample in a study of human T cells and chemical hapten exposure. In TCRdb, the RACE reads were re-called with MiXCR into one record per CDR3 protein. This table has roughly 180,000 distinct CDR3 sequences, 20% to 25% appearing once. This sample comprised whole blood, obtained in connection with sensitization to the hapten diphenylcyclopropenone (DPC). These receptors were taken from a woman in her forties or fifties with alopecia areata. Some clones in this sample may be carry-over from other donors' samples. Each CDR3 is given with its conserved first and last residue. Each record gives: clone size, J gene, D gene, V gene, CDR3 DNA, CDR3 protein. D genes are given only for firm matches. The size of a clone is reported for some rows only, either as once, few or many, or as a class for expanded clones.

abundance: -; j_gene: TRBJ2-1; d_gene: TRBD2; v_gene: TRBV12-3/TRBV12-4; CDR3nt: TGTGCCAGCAACCCTCCGGGACTAGGGGGTGAGCAGTTCTTC; CDR3aa: CASNPPGLGGEQFF
abundance: -; j_gene: TRBJ2-1; d_gene: -; v_gene: TRBV7-2; CDR3nt: TGTGCCAGCAGCCCGAGTCTATCCTCGGGCGAGCAGTTCTTC; CDR3aa: CASSPSLSSGEQFF
abundance: -; j_gene: TRBJ2-1; d_gene: -; v_gene: TRBV6-2/TRBV6-3; CDR3nt: TGTGCCAGCAAAGGAATCCCCGTCTACAATGAGCAGTTCTTC; CDR3aa: CASKGIPVYNEQFF
abundance: -; j_gene: TRBJ1-1; d_gene: -; v_gene: TRBV2; CDR3nt: TGTGCCAGCAGTGTGAGGGTCCTGAACACTGAAGCTTTCTTT; CDR3aa: CASSVRVLNTEAFF
abundance: few; j_gene: TRBJ2-3; d_gene: -; v_gene: TRBV27; CDR3nt: TGTGCCAGCCCTAAAGGGGGGACAGATACGCAGTATTTT; CDR3aa: CASPKGGTDTQYF
abundance: -; j_gene: TRBJ1-6; d_gene: -; v_gene: TRBV20-1; CDR3nt: TGCAGTGCTCAAGGGTTTCTCGGAGGGAATTCACCCCTCCACTTT; CDR3aa: CSAQGFLGGNSPLHF
abundance: -; j_gene: TRBJ2-7; d_gene: TRBD2; v_gene: TRBV20-1; CDR3nt: TGCAGTGCTAAAGGACTAGCGGGAGGTTACGAGCAGTACTTC; CDR3aa: CSAKGLAGGYEQYF
abundance: many; j_gene: TRBJ1-6; d_gene: TRBD1; v_gene: TRBV11-1; CDR3nt: TGTGCCAGCAGCCCCGGGACAGCCAATTCACCCCTCCACTTT; CDR3aa: CASSPGTANSPLHF
abundance: many; j_gene: TRBJ1-3; d_gene: -; v_gene: TRBV7-9; CDR3nt: TGTGCCAGCAGCTTGTCTTCGAGCTCTGGAAACACCATATATTTT; CDR3aa: CASSLSSSSGNTIYF
abundance: -; j_gene: TRBJ1-5; d_gene: TRBD1; v_gene: TRBV14; CDR3nt: TGTGCCAGCAGCACTCCCCGTCAAACACAGGGGTCCATGGGTTTCAATCAGCCCCAGCATTTT; CDR3aa: CASSTPRQTQGSMGFNQPQHF
abundance: few; j_gene: TRBJ2-1; d_gene: TRBD2; v_gene: TRBV5-1; CDR3nt: TGCGCCAGCAGACCGGGACTAGCGGGAGGGTTTCAGTTCTTC; CDR3aa: CASRPGLAGGFQFF
abundance: -; j_gene: TRBJ1-1; d_gene: -; v_gene: TRBV2; CDR3nt: TGTGCCAGCAGTGTTCGGGGGGCGGACACTGAAGCTTTCTTT; CDR3aa: CASSVRGADTEAFF
abundance: -; j_gene: TRBJ1-1; d_gene: -; v_gene: TRBV12-3/TRBV12-4; CDR3nt: TGTGCCAGCAGTTTCGCCAGGAACACTGAAGCTTTCTTT; CDR3aa: CASSFARNTEAFF
abundance: few; j_gene: TRBJ1-2; d_gene: -; v_gene: TRBV25-1; CDR3nt: TGTGCCAGCAGTGAAAGGGCAGGGAGCGATGGCTACACCTTC; CDR3aa: CASSERAGSDGYTF
abundance: -; j_gene: TRBJ1-5; d_gene: -; v_gene: TRBV19; CDR3nt: TGTGCCACCGCGGGGAGCAATCAGCCCCAGCATTTT; CDR3aa: CATAGSNQPQHF
abundance: many; j_gene: TRBJ2-2; d_gene: -; v_gene: TRBV15; CDR3nt: TGTGCCACCAGCAGAGATAAGCAGTTCACCGGGGAGCTGTTTTTT; CDR3aa: CATSRDKQFTGELFF